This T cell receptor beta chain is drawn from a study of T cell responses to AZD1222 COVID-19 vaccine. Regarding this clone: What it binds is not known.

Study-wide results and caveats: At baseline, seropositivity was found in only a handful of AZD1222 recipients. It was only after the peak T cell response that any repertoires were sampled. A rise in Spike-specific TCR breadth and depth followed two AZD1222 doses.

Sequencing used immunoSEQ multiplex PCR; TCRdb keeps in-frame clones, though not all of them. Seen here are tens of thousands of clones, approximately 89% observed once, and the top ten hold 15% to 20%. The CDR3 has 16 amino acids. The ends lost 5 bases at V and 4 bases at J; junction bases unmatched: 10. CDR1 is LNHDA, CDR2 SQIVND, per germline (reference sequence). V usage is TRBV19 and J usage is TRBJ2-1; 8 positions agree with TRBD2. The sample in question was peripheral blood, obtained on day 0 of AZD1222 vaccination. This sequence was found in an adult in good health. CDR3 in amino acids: CASSPSSQRGYNEQFF. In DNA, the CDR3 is TGTGCCAGTAGTCCCTCTAGTCAGCGGGGGTACAATGAGCAGTTCTTC.